This passage covers 15 T cell receptor beta chains from one sample sequenced in a study of blood T cell repertoires in COVID-19. Data came from immunoSEQ multiplex PCR; TCRdb stores just in-frame clones and leaves some out. The data show about 42,000 clones, 75% to 90% seen once. The sequencing sample was made of peripheral blood. The receptors stem from a man between 25 and 39 years old with active or convalescent COVID-19.

This chain connects TRBV2 to TRBJ1-3, with 8 bases identical to TRBD1. CDR1 and CDR2 (germline): SNHLY, FYNNEI. The CDR3 has 14 amino acids. J lost 4 bases, V lost 6 bases, and 5 bases had no gene match. In DNA, the CDR3 is TGTGCCAGCAGGAGGACAGGGATAGGAAACACCATATATTTT. It specifies CASRRTGIGNTIYF.

This chain joins TRBV5-4 and TRBJ1-1; 11 bases fit TRBD1. J lost 4 bases, V lost 1 base, and 3 bases had no gene match. In germline, CDR1 is SGHNT, CDR2 YYREEE (reference sequence). The CDR3 is 15 residues long. CDR3 sequence: CASSLPGTGGTEAFF. CDR3 DNA sequence: TGTGCCAGCAGCTTGCCCGGGACAGGGGGCACTGAAGCTTTCTTT.

This chain joins TRBV28 and TRBJ1-5, with 9 bases that match TRBD1. Per germline, CDR1 MDHEN and CDR2 SYDVKM. The CDR3 is 17 residues long. Losses at the gene ends were 4 bases for V and 0 bases for J; bases not matched to a gene: 7. CDR3 DNA: TGTGCCAGCAGTTCTTCCGGGGGACAGGGTAGCAATCAGCCCCAGCATTTT. It is translated as CASSSSGGQGSNQPQHF.

The V call is TRBV10-1, the J call TRBJ2-2; TRBD2 is a possible D gene (5 bases). Germline assignment: CDR1 WNHNN and CDR2 SYGVQD (reference sequence). V lost 5 bases, J lost 4 bases, and 8 bases lay in between. The CDR3 sequence is 13 residues long. Here the CDR3 reads CASSRRGTGELFF. In nucleotides, the CDR3 is TGCGCCAGCAGTAGACGGGGCACCGGGGAGCTGTTTTTT.

V and J are TRBV2 and TRBJ2-3; 7 bases fit TRBD2. The CDR3 runs to 16 residues. Germline CDR1 SNHLY, CDR2 FYNNEI. V gave up 6 bases and J gave up 5 bases; unmatched junction bases: 14. As DNA, the CDR3 is TGTGCCAGCAGGGGTGACTGGGGGGGGATTGGAGATACGCAGTATTTT. Protein: CASRGDWGGIGDTQYF.

The chain uses TRBV28 and TRBJ1-2; 9 bases fit TRBD1. CDR1 is MDHEN and CDR2 is SYDVKM in the germline V gene. The CDR3 extends over 16 amino acids. The V gene end was trimmed by 5 bases and the J gene end by 6 bases; junction bases not matched to a gene: 13. This chain's CDR3 is CASSPAQPGQGNGYTF. The CDR3 nucleotides are TGTGCCAGCAGTCCCGCTCAGCCGGGACAGGGAAATGGCTACACCTTC.

V usage is TRBV30 and J usage is TRBJ2-1; 11 bases align to TRBD2. Germline V gene sequence: CDR1 GTSNPN, CDR2 SVGIG (reference sequence). Losses at the gene ends were 3 bases for V and 10 bases for J; bases not matched to a gene: 2. This CDR3 comprises 12 residues. The CDR3 DNA reads as TGTGCCTGGAGCGGACTAGCGGGCGAGCAGTTCTTC. Its translation is CAWSGLAGEQFF.

This clone appeared once. The chain is built from TRBV2 and TRBJ2-3; D gene uncertain. Per germline, CDR1 SNHLY and CDR2 FYNNEI. The CDR3 sequence is 13 residues long. V was clipped by 2 bases and J by 0 bases, with 3 bases between them. The CDR3 nucleotides are TGTGCCAGCAGTGAACAGAGCACAGATACGCAGTATTTT. Its protein is CASSEQSTDTQYF.

The chain joins TRBV9 to TRBJ1-3; D perhaps matches TRBD1 (6 bases). This CDR3 is built from 15 residues. V dropped 4 bases and J dropped 0 bases, with 11 bases sitting between them. CDR1 is SGDLS and CDR2 is YYNGEE in the germline V gene. The CDR3 DNA reads as TGTGCCAGCAGCCATACAGGGAGCTCTGGAAACACCATATATTTT. Its protein product is CASSHTGSSGNTIYF.

The chain joins TRBV10-3 to TRBJ2-1, with TRBD2 identical over 10 bases. The CDR3 is 15 amino acids. Germline V lookup: CDR1 ENHRY, CDR2 SYGVKD. V lost 7 bases to trimming and J lost 7 bases; unmatched junction nucleotides: 10. The CDR3 DNA sequence: TGTGCCATCACAAAATCTAGCGGGAGTACTAATGAGCAGTTCTTC. Translating it yields CAITKSSGSTNEQFF.

The rearrangement joins TRBV12-5 to TRBJ1-5; 7 bases are a match to TRBD1. The V segment lost 0 bases and the J segment 6 bases; nucleotides outside the gene matches: 11. Germline CDR1 and CDR2: LGHNT and FRNRAP. This CDR3 has 17 amino acids. The CDR3 region is CASGLVLGRGFSQPQHF. In DNA, the CDR3 is TGTGCTAGTGGTTTGGTACTGGGCAGGGGGTTTTCTCAGCCCCAGCATTTT.

This chain uses TRBV18 with TRBJ2-1; 9 positions match TRBD1. With V trimmed by 4 bases and J by 6 bases, 4 bases remained unmatched. This CDR3 region has 14 residues. In germline, CDR1 is KGHSH, CDR2 LQKENI. The CDR3 region has the DNA TGTGCCAGCTCACGGGGACAGGGTGGCAATGAGCAGTTCTTC. Its protein is CASSRGQGGNEQFF.

V gene TRBV5-1 combines with J gene TRBJ2-3; 7 bases align to TRBD1. Germline values: CDR1 SGHRS, CDR2 YFSETQ. The trim removed 4 bases at V and 2 bases at J, leaving 7 bases unmatched. The CDR3 totals 15 residues. The CDR3 DNA follows: TGCGCCAGCAGCACCTTACAGGGGACCACAGATACGCAGTATTTT. Translation gives CASSTLQGTTDTQYF.

The J gene is TRBJ2-1, the V gene TRBV2, with 15 bases matching TRBD2. The V segment lost 8 bases and the J segment 7 bases; nucleotides outside the gene matches: 6. The germline V gene encodes CDR1 SNHLY and CDR2 FYNNEI. The CDR3 consists of 15 residues. The chain's CDR3 is CASGGTSGRSNEQFF. CDR3 DNA sequence: TGTGCCAGCGGGGGGACTAGCGGGAGGTCGAATGAGCAGTTCTTC.

J is TRBJ2-7 and V is TRBV7-9; unclear D gene. The CDR3 loop spans 13 amino acids. Germline CDR1 SEHNR, CDR2 FQNEAQ (reference sequence). Trimming took off 3 bases at V and 2 bases at J, with 8 bases between the two ends. CDR3 bases: TGTGCCAGCAGCTTCGCAGGAACCTACGAGCAGTACTTC. Translating it yields CASSFAGTYEQYF.